The clone carrying this T cell receptor beta chain was seen once. This record comes from a study of T cell changes during pregnancy in multiple sclerosis. Profiled with immunoSEQ multiplex PCR; TCRdb holds only in-frame clones, not every one. Of 50,000 or so clones detected, around 93% appear once; the ten largest clones hold roughly 3.9%. Sequences were derived from CD8+ T cells from peripheral blood mononuclear cells, sampled after pregnancy. The clonotype was recovered from a female donor with multiple sclerosis, enrolled in a pregnancy study.

CDR3 coding DNA: TGCGCCAGCAGCCAAGTCGCGGGAGAGCAGTACTTC. Translated: CASSQVAGEQYF. The chain has TRBV4-1 and TRBJ2-7, with D perhaps matching TRBD2 (6 bases). This CDR3 contains 12 residues. V shed 1 base and J shed 7 bases, with 8 bases lying between them. CDR1 MGHRA and CDR2 YSYEKL come from the germline V gene.